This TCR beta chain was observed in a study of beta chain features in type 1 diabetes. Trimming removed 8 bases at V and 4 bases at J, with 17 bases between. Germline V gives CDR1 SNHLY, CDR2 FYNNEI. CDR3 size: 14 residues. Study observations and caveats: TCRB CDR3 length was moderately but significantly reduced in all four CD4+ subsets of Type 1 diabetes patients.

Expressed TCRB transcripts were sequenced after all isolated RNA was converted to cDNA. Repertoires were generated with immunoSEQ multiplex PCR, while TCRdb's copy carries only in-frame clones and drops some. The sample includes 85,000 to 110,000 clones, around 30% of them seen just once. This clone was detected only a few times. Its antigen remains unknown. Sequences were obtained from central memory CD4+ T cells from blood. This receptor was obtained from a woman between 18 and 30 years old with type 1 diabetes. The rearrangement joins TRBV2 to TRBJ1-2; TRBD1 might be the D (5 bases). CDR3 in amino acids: CASGGGRGTYGYTF. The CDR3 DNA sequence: TGTGCCAGCGGGGGGGGACGGGGCACCTATGGCTACACCTTC.